This TCR beta chain was found in a study of cytomegalovirus exposure and HLA in healthy donors. As concerns this clone: No antigen is known for it.

Amplification used 60 Vbeta primers and 13 Jbeta primers. Clones were read by immunoSEQ multiplex PCR, and TCRdb kept only the in-frame ones, dropping some. The table shows 150,000 to 170,000 clones, with about 80% occurring only once. General observations from the study: Most of the TCR beta V segments (in an earlier analysis) were productive either about 87% or about 30% of the time.

V shed 0 bases and J shed 2 bases, with 10 bases lying between them. The germline V gene encodes CDR1 LNHNV and CDR2 YYDKDF (reference sequence). This CDR3 spans 15 amino acids. This sequence joins TRBV15 and TRBJ2-5; D uncertain. The TCR comes from a man aged 30-40 years in good health and CMV-seropositive. Sequencing was done on a sample of PBMCs. The CDR3 is CATSRDVDPQETQYF. In DNA form, the CDR3 reads TGTGCCACCAGCAGAGATGTAGATCCACAAGAGACCCAGTACTTC.